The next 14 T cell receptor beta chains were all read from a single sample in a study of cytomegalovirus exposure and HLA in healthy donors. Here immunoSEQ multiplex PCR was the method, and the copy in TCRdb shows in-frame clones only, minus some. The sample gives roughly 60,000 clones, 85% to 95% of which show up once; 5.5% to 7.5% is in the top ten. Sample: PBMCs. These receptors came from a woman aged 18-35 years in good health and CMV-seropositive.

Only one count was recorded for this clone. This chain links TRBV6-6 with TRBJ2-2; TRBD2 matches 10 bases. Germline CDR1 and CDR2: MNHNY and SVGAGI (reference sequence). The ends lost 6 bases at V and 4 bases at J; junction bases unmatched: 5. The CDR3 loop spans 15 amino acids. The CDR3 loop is CASRQSGRATGELFF. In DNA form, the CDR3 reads TGTGCCAGCAGGCAGAGCGGGAGGGCCACCGGGGAGCTGTTTTTT.

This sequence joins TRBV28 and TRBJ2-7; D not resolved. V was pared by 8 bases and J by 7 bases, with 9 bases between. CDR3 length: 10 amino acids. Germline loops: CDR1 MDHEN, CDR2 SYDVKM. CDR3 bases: TGTGCCAGCCAGGATTTAGAGCAGTACTTC. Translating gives CASQDLEQYF. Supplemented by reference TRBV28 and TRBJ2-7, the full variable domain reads DVKVTQSSRYLVKRTGEKVFLECVQDMDHENMFWYRQDPGLGLRLIYFSYDVKMKEKGDIPEGYSVSREKKERFSLILESASTNQTSMYLCASQDLEQYFGPGTRLTVT.

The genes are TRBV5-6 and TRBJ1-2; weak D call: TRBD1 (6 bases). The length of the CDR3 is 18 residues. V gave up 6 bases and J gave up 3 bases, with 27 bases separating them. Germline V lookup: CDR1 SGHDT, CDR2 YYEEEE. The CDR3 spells CASIIADLGTLRYYGYTF. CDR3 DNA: TGTGCCAGCATCATAGCTGACTTGGGGACACTACGATACTATGGCTACACCTTC.

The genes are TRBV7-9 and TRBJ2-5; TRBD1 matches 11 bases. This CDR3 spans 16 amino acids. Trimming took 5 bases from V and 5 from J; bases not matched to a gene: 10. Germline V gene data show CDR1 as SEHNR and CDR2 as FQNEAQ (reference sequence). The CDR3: CASSPPGQGVSETQYF. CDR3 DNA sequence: TGTGCCAGCAGCCCACCGGGACAGGGGGTATCGGAGACCCAGTACTTC.

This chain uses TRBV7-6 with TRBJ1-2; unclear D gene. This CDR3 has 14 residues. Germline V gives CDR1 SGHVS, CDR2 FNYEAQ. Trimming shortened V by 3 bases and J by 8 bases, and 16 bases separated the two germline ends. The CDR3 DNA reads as TGTGCCAGCAGCTTTGACCTGAGAGGGAGAGGCTACACCTTC. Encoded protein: CASSFDLRGRGYTF.

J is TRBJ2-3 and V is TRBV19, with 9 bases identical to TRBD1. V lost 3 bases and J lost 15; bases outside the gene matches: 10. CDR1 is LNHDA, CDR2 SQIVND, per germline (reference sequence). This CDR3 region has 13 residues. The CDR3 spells CASSIGRGTGYYF. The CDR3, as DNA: TGTGCCAGTAGTATCGGCCGCGGGACAGGGTACTATTTT.

CDR3 sequence reads: CATLRTDLSYEQYF. The CDR3 DNA sequence: TGTGCCACCCTAAGGACTGATTTATCCTACGAGCAGTACTTC. The rearrangement joins TRBV28 to TRBJ2-7; TRBD2 is a possible D gene (5 bases). CDR1 and CDR2 from the germline V gene are MDHEN and SYDVKM. Trimming took 10 bases from V and 1 from J, leaving 17 bases between them. CDR3 length equals 14 residues.

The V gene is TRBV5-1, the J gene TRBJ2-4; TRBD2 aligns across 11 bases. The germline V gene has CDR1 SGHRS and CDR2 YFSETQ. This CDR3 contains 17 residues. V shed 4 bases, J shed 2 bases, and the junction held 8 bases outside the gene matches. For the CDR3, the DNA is TGCGCCAGCAGCCCATCTACTAGCGGGAGTTCCAAAAACATTCAGTACTTC. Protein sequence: CASSPSTSGSSKNIQYF.

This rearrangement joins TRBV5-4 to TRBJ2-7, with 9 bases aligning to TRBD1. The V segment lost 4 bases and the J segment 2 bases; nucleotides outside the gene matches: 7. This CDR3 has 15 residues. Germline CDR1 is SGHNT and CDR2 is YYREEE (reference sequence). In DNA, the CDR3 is TGTGCCAGCAGCCCCGGACAGGGGCGGACCTACGAGCAGTACTTC. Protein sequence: CASSPGQGRTYEQYF.

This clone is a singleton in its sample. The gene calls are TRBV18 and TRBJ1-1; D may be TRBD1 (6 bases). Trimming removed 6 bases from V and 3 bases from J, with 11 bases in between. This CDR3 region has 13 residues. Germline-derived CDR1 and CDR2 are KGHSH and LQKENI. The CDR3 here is CASSGRGDTEAFF. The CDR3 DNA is TGTGCCAGCTCCGGGAGGGGGGACACTGAAGCTTTCTTT.

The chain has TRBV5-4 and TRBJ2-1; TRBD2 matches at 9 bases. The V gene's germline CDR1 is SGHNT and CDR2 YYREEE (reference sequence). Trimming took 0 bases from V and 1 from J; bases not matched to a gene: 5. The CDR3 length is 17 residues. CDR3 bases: TGTGCCAGCAGCTTGGGGGCTACTAGCGGGTCCTACAATGAGCAGTTCTTC. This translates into CASSLGATSGSYNEQFF. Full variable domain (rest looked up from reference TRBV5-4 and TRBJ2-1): ETGVTQSPTHLIKTRGQQVTLRCSSQSGHNTVSWYQQALGQGPQFIFQYYREEENGRGNFPPRFSGLQFPNYSSELNVNALELDDSALYLCASSLGATSGSYNEQFFGPGTRLTVL.

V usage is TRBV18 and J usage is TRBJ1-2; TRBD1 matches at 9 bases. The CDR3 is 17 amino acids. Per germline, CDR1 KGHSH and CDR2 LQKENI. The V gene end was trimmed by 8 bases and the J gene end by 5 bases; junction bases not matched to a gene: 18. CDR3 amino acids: CASHGGTGYFGEYGYTF. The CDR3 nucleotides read TGTGCCAGCCACGGGGGGACAGGGTATTTCGGCGAGTATGGCTACACCTTC. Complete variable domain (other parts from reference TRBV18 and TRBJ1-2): NAGVMQNPRHLVRRRGQEARLRCSPMKGHSHVYWYRQLPEEGLKFMVYLQKENIIDESGMPKERFSAEFPKEGPSILRIQQVVRGDSAAYFCASHGGTGYFGEYGYTFGSGTRLTVV.

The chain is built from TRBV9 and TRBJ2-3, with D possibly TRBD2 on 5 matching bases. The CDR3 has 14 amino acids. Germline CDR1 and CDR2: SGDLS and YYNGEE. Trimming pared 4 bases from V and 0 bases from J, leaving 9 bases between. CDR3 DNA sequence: TGTGCCAGCAGCCCCCGACTAAGCACAGATACGCAGTATTTT. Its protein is CASSPRLSTDTQYF.

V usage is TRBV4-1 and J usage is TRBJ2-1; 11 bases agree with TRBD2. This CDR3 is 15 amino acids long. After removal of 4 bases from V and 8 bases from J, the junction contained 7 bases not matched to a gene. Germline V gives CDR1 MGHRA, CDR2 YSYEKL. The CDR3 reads CASSPVAGGPHEQFF. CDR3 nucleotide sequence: TGCGCCAGCAGCCCCGTAGCGGGAGGGCCCCATGAGCAGTTCTTC.